This T cell receptor beta chain emerged from a study of T cells in Graves' hyperthyroidism and ophthalmopathy. Regions amplified from RNA transcripts were the TCR beta CDR3 regions. First-round RT-PCR of the TCR CDR3 relied on the HTBI primer set. TCRdb independently ran MiXCR on the multiplex PCR reads; one entry per CDR3 protein. The data show 240,000 or so distinct CDR3 sequences, 16% seen once. J gave up 0 bases and V 0 bases, and 0 bases lay outside the gene matches. Per the germline V gene, CDR1 is MNHEY and CDR2 is SVGEGT. The CDR3 runs to 16 residues. The chain combines TRBV6-2 or TRBV6-3 with TRBJ1-5, with TRBD1 matching over 9 bases. The sequenced sample consisted of blood. This receptor was taken from a woman younger than 30 with Graves' ophthalmopathy. CDR3 amino acids: CASSYSGQGSNQPQHF. CDR3 coding DNA: TGTGCCAGCAGTTACTCGGGACAGGGTAGCAATCAGCCCCAGCATTTT.